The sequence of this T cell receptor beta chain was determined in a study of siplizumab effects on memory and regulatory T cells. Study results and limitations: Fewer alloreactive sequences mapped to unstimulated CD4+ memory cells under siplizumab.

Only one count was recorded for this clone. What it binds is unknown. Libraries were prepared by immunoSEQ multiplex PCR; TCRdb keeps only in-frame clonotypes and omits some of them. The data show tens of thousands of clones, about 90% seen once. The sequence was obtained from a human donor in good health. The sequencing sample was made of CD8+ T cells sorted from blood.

CDR3 DNA: TGTGCCATCAGTGAGGAGCTAGCGGGAGGGTACGAGCAGTACTTC. Translating gives CAISEELAGGYEQYF. The chain combines TRBV10-3 with TRBJ2-7, with TRBD2 identical over 12 bases. The V gene end was trimmed by 2 bases and the J gene end by 4 bases; junction bases not matched to a gene: 3. Germline lookup yields CDR1 ENHRY and CDR2 SYGVKD. This CDR3 spans 15 amino acids.